This is a list of T cell receptor beta chains from one sample in a study of T cell repertoires in cytomegalovirus infection. Using its own MiXCR run on the reads, TCRdb lists one record per CDR3 protein. This sample has 150,000 to 200,000 distinct CDR3 sequences, with roughly 28% found just once. The sample was PBMCs. Receptor source: a human donor in good health (CMV status not recorded). Some clones in this sample may be carry-over from other donors' samples. CDR3s include the opening cysteine and the closing phenylalanine or tryptophan. Each record gives: J gene, CDR3 length, D gene, clone size, V gene, CDR3 protein, CDR3 DNA. A D gene is named only where the DNA matches it firmly. The size entry is marked missing in some rows and otherwise reads once, few, many or a size class.

TRBJ2-5 14 . few TRBV7-2 CASSSWGAQETQYF TGTGCCAGCAGTTCATGGGGGGCCCAAGAGACCCAGTACTTC
TRBJ2-5 14 . many TRBV7-2 CASSFTRVAETQYF TGTGCCAGCAGCTTTACCCGGGTTGCGGAGACCCAGTACTTC
TRBJ1-1 14 . few TRBV7-6 CASSTSPMNTEAFF TGTGCCAGCAGCACAAGCCCTATGAACACTGAAGCTTTCTTT
TRBJ1-2 13 . few TRBV12-3/TRBV12-4 CASSTTVNYGYTF TGTGCCAGCAGCACCACAGTGAACTATGGCTACACCTTC
TRBJ2-2 15 . few TRBV11-2 CASSLKGGAIGELFF TGTGCCAGCAGCCTTAAGGGGGGGGCCATCGGGGAGCTGTTTTTT
TRBJ1-2 15 . . TRBV7-2 CASSQIPPGPEGYTF TGTGCCAGCAGCCAAATCCCTCCGGGTCCGGAGGGCTACACCTTC
TRBJ2-1 15 TRBD2 many TRBV6-1 CASSERGDSYNEQFF TGTGCCAGCAGTGAGCGGGGGGACTCCTACAATGAGCAGTTCTTC
TRBJ1-1 15 TRBD1 few TRBV25-1 CASSPRTGEGTEAFF TGTGCCAGCAGTCCCCGGACAGGGGAGGGAACTGAAGCTTTCTTT
TRBJ1-5 13 . . TRBV7-3 CASSLSWDQPQHF TGTGCCAGCAGCTTATCATGGGATCAGCCCCAGCATTTT
TRBJ1-1 12 . . TRBV7-6 CATRGLNTEAFF TGTGCCACCAGGGGTCTGAACACTGAAGCTTTCTTT
TRBJ2-1 16 . once TRBV20-1 CSARERTINNYNEQFF TGCAGTGCTAGGGAGAGGACGATAAATAACTACAATGAGCAGTTCTTC
TRBJ2-1 13 . . TRBV30 CAWSPGGILEQFF TGTGCCTGGAGCCCGGGCGGAATACTAGAGCAGTTCTTC
TRBJ1-1 13 . . TRBV5-1 CASSLVGTTEAFF TGCGCCAGCAGCCTGGTGGGTACCACTGAAGCTTTCTTT
TRBJ2-3 17 TRBD2 few TRBV4-1 CASSQDYTGGIIDTQYF TGCGCCAGCAGCCAAGATTATACGGGGGGGATCATCGATACGCAGTATTTT
TRBJ2-1 15 . many TRBV6-1 CASRSGLSPFNEQFF TGTGCCAGCAGATCCGGGCTCTCCCCGTTCAATGAGCAGTTCTTC
TRBJ1-5 16 TRBD1 . TRBV15 CATSRVGQGADQHQHF TGTGCCACCAGCAGAGTCGGACAGGGGGCCGATCAGCACCAGCATTTT
TRBJ1-1 13 . few TRBV19 CASSRSGYTEAFF TGTGCCAGTAGTCGGTCGGGTTACACTGAAGCTTTCTTT